The present entry profiles one TCR beta chain with its context. The antigen is not known. This sample was taken from a study of cytomegalovirus exposure and HLA in healthy donors. Regarding the study as a whole: Associated with cytomegalovirus, according to the listing, were 150 to 200 TCR beta chains.

Vbeta (60) and Jbeta (13) primers were used in the PCR. Assay: immunoSEQ multiplex PCR; the TCRdb copy retains only in-frame clones and omits some. The sample comprises 180,000 or so clones, over 65% of which are singletons, and 0.098% rests with the top ten. Trimming at V came to 1 base and at J to 5 bases, leaving 5 bases not matched to a gene. This CDR3 comprises 15 residues. Germline V lookup: CDR1 SGHVS, CDR2 FNYEAQ. This receptor was obtained from a boy aged 2 to 10 in good health and CMV-seronegative. Sequencing was performed on PBMCs. The rearrangement joins TRBV7-6 to TRBJ2-5; 9 positions match TRBD2. DNA for the CDR3: TGTGCCAGCAGCTTAGTGCGGGGGGGCCGGGAGACCCAGTACTTC. Residues: CASSLVRGGRETQYF. The variable domain in full, completed from reference TRBV7-6 and TRBJ2-5, reads GAGVSQSPRYKVTKRGQDVALRCDPISGHVSLYWYRQALGQGPEFLTYFNYEAQQDKSGLPNDRFSAERPEGSISTLTIQRTEQRDSAMYRCASSLVRGGRETQYFGPGTRLLVL.